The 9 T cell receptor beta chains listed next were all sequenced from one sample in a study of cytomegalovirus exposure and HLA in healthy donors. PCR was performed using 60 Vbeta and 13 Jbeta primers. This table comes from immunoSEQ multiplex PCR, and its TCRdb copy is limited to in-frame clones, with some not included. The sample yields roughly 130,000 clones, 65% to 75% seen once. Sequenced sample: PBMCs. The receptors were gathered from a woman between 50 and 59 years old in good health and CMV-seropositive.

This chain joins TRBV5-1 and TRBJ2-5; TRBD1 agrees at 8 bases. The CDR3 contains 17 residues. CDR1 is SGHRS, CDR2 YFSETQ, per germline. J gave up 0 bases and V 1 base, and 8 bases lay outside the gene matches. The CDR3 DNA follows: TGCGCCAGCAGCTTGTCCTCCGGGACAGGTCACCAAGAGACCCAGTACTTC. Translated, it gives CASSLSSGTGHQETQYF.

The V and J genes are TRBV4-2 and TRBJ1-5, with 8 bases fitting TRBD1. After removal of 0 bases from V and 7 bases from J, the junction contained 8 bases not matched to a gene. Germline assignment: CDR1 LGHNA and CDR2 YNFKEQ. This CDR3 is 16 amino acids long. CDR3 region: CASSQDGQGAQQPQHF. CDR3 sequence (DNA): TGTGCCAGCAGCCAAGATGGGCAGGGGGCGCAACAGCCCCAGCATTTT.

The CDR3 DNA sequence: TGTGCCGGGGCCGCGCGGCAGGGGGCTGGCGAGCAGTACTTC. This translates into CAGAARQGAGEQYF. The chain uses TRBV6-5 and TRBJ2-7; TRBD1 matches 8 bases. CDR3 length: 14 residues. CDR1 MNHEY and CDR2 SVGAGI come from the germline V gene. V shed 11 bases and J 6 bases; nucleotides not matched to a gene: 15.

The CDR3 here is CAIRSGGQGGSYNEQFF. CDR3 bases: TGTGCCATCAGGAGCGGGGGGCAGGGAGGGTCCTACAATGAGCAGTTCTTC. The chain links TRBV10-3 to TRBJ2-1; 9 bases line up with TRBD2. J was trimmed by 1 base and V by 6 bases; bases with no gene match: 10. This CDR3 contains 17 residues. CDR1 ENHRY and CDR2 SYGVKD come from the germline V gene.

CDR3 in amino acids: CAWSVISGNTIYF. Here the CDR3 DNA reads TGTGCCTGGAGTGTAATATCTGGAAACACCATATATTTT. The V call is TRBV30, the J call TRBJ1-3; D ambiguous. Germline V lookup: CDR1 GTSNPN, CDR2 SVGIG (reference sequence). Trimming took 0 bases from V and 1 from J, leaving 4 bases between them. The CDR3 length is 13 residues. Using reference TRBV30 and TRBJ1-3 for the parts outside the CDR3, the full variable domain is SQTIHQWPATLVQPVGSPLSLECTVEGTSNPNLYWYRQAAGRGLQLLFYSVGIGQISSEVPQNLSASRPQDRQFILSSKKLLLSDSGFYLCAWSVISGNTIYFGEGSWLTVV.

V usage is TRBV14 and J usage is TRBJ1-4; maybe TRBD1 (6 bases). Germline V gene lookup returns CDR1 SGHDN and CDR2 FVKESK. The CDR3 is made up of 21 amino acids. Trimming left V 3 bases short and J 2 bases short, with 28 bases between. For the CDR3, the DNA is TGTGCCAGCAGCCATTTTTCTTGGGGGGGCAATCTACCTGGGACTAATGAAAAACTGTTTTTT. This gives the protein CASSHFSWGGNLPGTNEKLFF.

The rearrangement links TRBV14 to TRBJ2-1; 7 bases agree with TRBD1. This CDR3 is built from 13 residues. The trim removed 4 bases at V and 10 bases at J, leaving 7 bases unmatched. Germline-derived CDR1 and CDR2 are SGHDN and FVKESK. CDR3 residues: CASSRDRVGEQFF. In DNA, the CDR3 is TGTGCCAGCAGCCGTGACAGGGTAGGAGAGCAGTTCTTC.

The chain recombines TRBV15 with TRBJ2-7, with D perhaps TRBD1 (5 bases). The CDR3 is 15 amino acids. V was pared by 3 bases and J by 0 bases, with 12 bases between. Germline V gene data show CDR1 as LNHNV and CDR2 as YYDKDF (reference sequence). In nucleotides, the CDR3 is TGTGCCACCAGCAGGACAGTCCTGAGCTCCTACGAGCAGTACTTC. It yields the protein CATSRTVLSSYEQYF.

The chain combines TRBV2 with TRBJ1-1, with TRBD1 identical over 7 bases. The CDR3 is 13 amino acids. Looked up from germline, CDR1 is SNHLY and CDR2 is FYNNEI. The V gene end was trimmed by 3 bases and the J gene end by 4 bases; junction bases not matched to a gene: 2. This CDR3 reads CASSEPGGTEAFF. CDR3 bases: TGTGCCAGCAGTGAGCCAGGGGGCACTGAAGCTTTCTTT.